This TCR beta chain comes out of a study of blood T cell repertoires in COVID-19. CDR3 size: 16 residues. The germline V gene has CDR1 MNHEY and CDR2 SVGEGT. The J segment lost 0 bases and the V segment lost 6 bases, leaving 4 bases of the junction unmatched. The table came from immunoSEQ multiplex PCR; TCRdb's copy has only in-frame clones and leaves some out. Of approximately 170,000 clones listed, approximately 80% are singletons. Participant-reported clinical history was the basis for cohort assignment. Donors in Cohort 3 counted as recovered after two negative PCRs, clearance, or symptom resolution.

The chain carries TRBV6-2 or TRBV6-3 and TRBJ2-6; 8 bases fit TRBD2. Sample: PBMCs or T cells enriched from blood (not recorded which). The TCR was taken from a woman aged 45-65 years who had recovered from COVID-19. The CDR3 bases are TGTGCCAGCAGCCACGGACTAGCCTCTGGGGCCAACGTCCTGACTTTC. Its protein is CASSHGLASGANVLTF.